This T cell receptor (beta chain) was identified during a study of CD8+ T cells in alopecia areata. Broader study findings: Lesional tissue from the scalp (especially in alopecia totalis/universalis) showed higher clonality than normal scalp.

A note on this clone: Its cognate antigen is unknown.

cDNA reverse transcribed from extracted RNA served as the sequencing template. Method: immunoSEQ multiplex PCR; TCRdb's copy keeps in-frame clones and lacks some. The repertoire holds about 150,000 clones, with 45% to 55% as singletons. Germline lookup yields CDR1 SGHDN and CDR2 FVKESK. V trimming: 5 bases; J trimming: 4 bases; junction bases outside the gene matches: 7. The CDR3 covers 14 residues. The TCR was taken from a human donor with alopecia areata. V usage is TRBV14 and J usage is TRBJ2-7, with 8 bases aligning to TRBD2. This material consisted of CD8+ T cells sorted from blood, taken at week 0. The CDR3 nucleotides are TGTGCCAGCAGCTCACTAGCGGATACTTACGAGCAGTACTTC. This sequence encodes CASSSLADTYEQYF.